This TCR beta chain is from a study of identical twins. This clonotype turned up a few times. The antigen is unknown. Study observations and caveats: Possibly, invariant MAIT and iNKT cells partly confounded zero-insertion analyses.

Germline values: CDR1 MNHNS, CDR2 SASEGT. V shed 7 bases, J shed 3 bases, and the junction held 11 bases outside the gene matches. The CDR3 is 15 residues long. Using its own MiXCR run on the 5' RACE reads, TCRdb lists one record per CDR3 protein. The sample includes fewer than 550,000 distinct CDR3 sequences, roughly 15% of them seen just once. The same data also contributed to another study, on yellow fever vaccine responses in identical twins.

This sequence originates from a woman between 18 and 30 years old in good health. The material sequenced was CD4+ T cells sorted from blood. The chain employs TRBV6-1 and TRBJ2-7, with TRBD1 matching over 8 bases. CDR3 sequence (DNA): TGTGCCAGCACCCTAAAGGGACAGGACATCTACGAGCAGTACTTC. Translation gives CASTLKGQDIYEQYF.